Listed below are T cell receptor beta chains from one sample, sequenced in a study of cytomegalovirus exposure and HLA in healthy donors. The assay was immunoSEQ multiplex PCR, and TCRdb's table has in-frame clones only and misses some. The table shows some 240,000 clones, with roughly 91% occurring only once. Sequenced: PBMCs. The receptors were sampled from a woman aged 18-30 years in good health and CMV-seropositive. CDR3s include the opening cysteine and the closing phenylalanine or tryptophan. D genes are given only for firm matches. The size entry is marked missing in some rows and otherwise reads once, few, many or a size class.

d_call	v_call	j_call	clone_size	cdr3_length	cdr3_aa	cdr3_nt
TRBD1	TRBV19	TRBJ1-2	.	17	CASSALAGTAVNYGYTF	TGTGCCAGTAGTGCCCTAGCGGGGACAGCTGTTAACTATGGCTACACCTTC
TRBD1	TRBV11-1	TRBJ1-3	.	18	CASSGTPAPGQGGNTIYF	TGTGCCAGCAGCGGAACACCCGCCCCGGGACAGGGGGGAAACACCATATATTTT
TRBD2	TRBV5-1	TRBJ2-3	.	17	CASSDVTSGSATDTQYF	TGCGCCAGCAGCGACGTGACTAGCGGGAGTGCAACAGATACGCAGTATTTT
TRBD1	TRBV18	TRBJ1-2	.	15	CASSPGTVSGYGYTF	TGTGCCAGCTCACCGGGGACAGTTTCGGGCTATGGCTACACCTTC
.	TRBV19	TRBJ1-3	.	12	CASSLSGNTIYF	TGTGCGTCGTCACTCTCTGGAAACACCATATATTTT
.	TRBV4-1	TRBJ2-1	.	12	CASSPSGNEQFF	TGCGCCAGCAGCCCCTCGGGTAATGAGCAGTTCTTC
TRBD2	TRBV5-4	TRBJ2-1	.	18	CASSLRGGGLAGYNEQFF	TGTGCCAGCAGCTTACGAGGGGGGGGACTAGCGGGATACAATGAGCAGTTCTTC
TRBD2	TRBV7-3	TRBJ2-1	.	20	CASSLPTRTSGSRGYNEQFF	TGTGCCAGCAGCCTCCCAACCCGGACTAGCGGGAGTAGAGGTTACAATGAGCAGTTCTTC
TRBD2	TRBV5-1	TRBJ2-7	.	13	CASSPGLASEQYF	TGCGCCAGCAGCCCGGGACTAGCTAGCGAGCAGTACTTC
TRBD1	TRBV27	TRBJ1-2	.	15	CASSFRRDRDYGYTF	TGTGCCAGCAGTTTCAGGAGAGACAGGGACTATGGCTACACCTTC
.	TRBV29-1	TRBJ1-5	few	12	CSVGTGAQPQHF	TGCAGCGTGGGAACGGGAGCTCAGCCCCAGCATTTT
.	TRBV11-2	TRBJ2-3	.	15	CASSQGAGGTDTQYF	TGTGCCAGCAGCCAAGGCGCAGGTGGCACAGATACGCAGTATTTT
.	TRBV4-1	TRBJ1-1	once	14	CASSQYQMNTEAFF	TGCGCCAGCAGCCAATACCAGATGAACACTGAAGCTTTCTTT
.	TRBV28	TRBJ2-3	once	13	CASSSPPLDTQYF	TGTGCCAGCAGTTCCCCCCCACTAGATACGCAGTATTTT
.	TRBV11-2	TRBJ1-5	once	15	CASSLRGWGNQPQHF	TGTGCCAGCAGCTTACGGGGATGGGGCAATCAGCCCCAGCATTTT
TRBD1	TRBV6-1	TRBJ2-7	.	14	CASRRGQGAYEQYF	TGTGCCAGCAGACGGGGACAGGGGGCTTACGAGCAGTACTTC
.	TRBV2	TRBJ2-5	.	12	CASSDRKETQYF	TGTGCCAGCTCCGACAGAAAAGAGACCCAGTACTTC
TRBD2	TRBV28	TRBJ2-2	.	15	CASSLLAELTGELFF	TGTGCCAGCAGCCTACTAGCGGAACTCACCGGGGAGCTGTTTTTT
.	TRBV6-6	TRBJ1-5	few	14	CASSVPGRNQPQHF	TGTGCCAGCAGTGTCCCAGGGCGAAATCAGCCCCAGCATTTT
.	TRBV30	TRBJ2-7	.	12	CAWGTYTYEQYF	TGTGCCTGGGGGACTTACACCTACGAGCAGTACTTC
.	TRBV16	TRBJ2-7	.	12	CASSRSESPSRF	TGTGCCAGCAGCCGATCAGAGAGTCCTTCGCGCTTC
TRBD1	TRBV2	TRBJ1-5	once	15	CASSSDRAGHQPQHF	TGTGCCAGCAGTTCTGACAGGGCGGGCCATCAGCCCCAGCATTTT
TRBD1	TRBV9	TRBJ1-2	once	13	CASSVGDRVGYTF	TGTGCCAGCAGCGTAGGGGACAGGGTTGGCTACACCTTC
TRBD1	TRBV18	TRBJ1-2	.	14	CASSPRQGAEGYTF	TGTGCCAGCTCACCAAGGCAGGGGGCGGAAGGCTACACCTTC
TRBD1	TRBV2	TRBJ1-5	.	13	CASSEARRTGQHF	TGTGCCAGCAGTGAAGCGCGGAGGACAGGGCAGCATTTT
TRBD1	TRBV28	TRBJ2-7	.	14	CASSFVQGASEQYF	TGTGCCAGCAGTTTCGTACAGGGGGCCTCGGAGCAGTACTTC
.	TRBV27	TRBJ1-5	.	18	CASALQGAGPRSNQPQHF	TGTGCCAGCGCCCTTCAGGGCGCAGGGCCGAGGAGCAATCAGCCCCAGCATTTT
.	TRBV5-1	TRBJ1-1	.	13	CASSLESNTEAFF	TGCGCCAGCAGCTTGGAGAGTAACACTGAAGCTTTCTTT
.	TRBV19	TRBJ1-1	.	11	CASSIVTEAFF	TGTGCCAGTAGTATCGTGACTGAAGCTTTCTTT
TRBD1	TRBV27	TRBJ2-7	once	14	CASSPGTVSYEQYF	TGTGCCAGCAGTCCGGGGACAGTCTCCTACGAGCAGTACTTC
.	TRBV5-6	TRBJ1-4	.	14	CASSLERLNEKLFF	TGTGCCAGCAGCTTAGAGAGGCTTAATGAAAAACTGTTTTTT
.	TRBV10-3	TRBJ2-3	.	12	CAISGEGDTQYF	TGTGCCATCAGTGGCGAGGGAGATACGCAGTATTTT
TRBD1	TRBV7-3	TRBJ1-2	few	13	CASSPDRAYGYTF	TGTGCCAGCAGCCCCGACAGGGCCTATGGCTACACCTTC
TRBD2	TRBV5-1	TRBJ2-2	.	18	CASSLGTSGSLGTGELFF	TGCGCCAGCAGCCTCGGGACTAGCGGGAGTCTAGGGACCGGGGAGCTGTTTTTT
.	TRBV7-9	TRBJ2-1	few	14	CASSLAVAANEQFF	TGTGCCAGCAGCTTAGCGGTAGCGGCCAATGAGCAGTTCTTC
TRBD1	TRBV11-2	TRBJ2-2	.	16	CASSSYRGPGTGELFF	TGTGCCAGCAGCTCTTACAGGGGCCCGGGGACCGGGGAGCTGTTTTTT
.	TRBV4-2	TRBJ2-5	.	14	CASSDRDSEETQYF	TGTGCCAGCAGCGACCGGGACTCCGAAGAGACCCAGTACTTC
.	TRBV4-1	TRBJ2-1	.	16	CASSQEVPSSYNEQFF	TGCGCCAGCAGCCAAGAAGTCCCTAGCTCCTACAATGAGCAGTTCTTC
.	TRBV4-1	TRBJ1-2	.	15	CASSQPNRVNYGYTF	TGCGCCAGCAGCCAGCCCAACAGGGTTAACTATGGCTACACCTTC
.	TRBV5-1	TRBJ1-4	.	17	CASSLDGGQYSNEKLFF	TGCGCCAGCAGCTTGGATGGCGGACAATACTCTAATGAAAAACTGTTTTTT
.	TRBV30	TRBJ1-2	.	14	CAWSVSGSNYGYTF	TGTGCCTGGAGTGTTTCGGGGAGTAACTATGGCTACACCTTC
.	TRBV6-1	TRBJ2-7	few	11	CASSYTYEQYF	TGTGCCAGCAGTTACACCTACGAGCAGTACTTC
TRBD2	TRBV5-4	TRBJ2-3	.	17	CASSGGSGRSSTDTQYF	TGTGCCAGCAGCGGAGGTAGCGGGAGATCTAGCACAGATACGCAGTATTTT
.	TRBV18	TRBJ2-5	.	13	CASSPLGSETQYF	TGTGCCAGCTCACCACTCGGGTCGGAGACCCAGTACTTC
TRBD1	TRBV27	TRBJ1-2	.	15	CASSLWGQGSYGYTF	TGTGCCAGCAGTTTATGGGGACAGGGGTCCTATGGCTACACCTTC
.	TRBV27	TRBJ2-3	.	14	CASRPERSTDTQYF	TGTGCCAGCAGGCCCGAGCGGAGCACAGATACGCAGTATTTT
TRBD2	TRBV5-5	TRBJ2-3	.	16	CASSFNSGRAPDTQYF	TGTGCCAGCAGCTTTAATAGCGGGAGGGCCCCAGATACGCAGTATTTT
.	TRBV2	TRBJ1-4	.	13	CACRGGLEEKLFF	TGTGCCTGCCGGGGAGGACTCGAGGAAAAACTGTTTTTT
TRBD1	TRBV2	TRBJ2-7	.	14	CASRRDSNSYEQYF	TGTGCCAGCCGAAGGGACAGCAATTCCTACGAGCAGTACTTC
TRBD2	TRBV11-2	TRBJ2-7	.	14	CASSLVSGRFEGYF	TGTGCCAGCAGCTTAGTTAGCGGGCGATTCGAGGGATACTTC